These T cell receptor beta chains were read from a single sample in a study of shared clonotypes between healthy human individuals. Repertoires were generated with immunoSEQ multiplex PCR, while TCRdb's copy carries only in-frame clones and drops some. The sample shows around 1.1 million clones, around three quarters of them seen only once. Sequencing was carried out using memory CD4+ T cells from PBMCs. All receptors derive from a man in his late teens or twenties in good health. Some clones in this sample may be carry-over from other donors' samples. The CDR3 runs from the conserved cysteine through the conserved F or W. Fields, in order: D gene, J gene, clone size, V gene, CDR3 DNA, CDR3 protein. D genes are given only for firm matches. Some rows mark clone size as missing; the rest say once, few, many or name a class of expanded clone.

>-|TRBJ1-1|-|TRBV7-9
TGTGCCAGCAGTGTTAGGACGAACACTGAAGCTTTCTTT
CASSVRTNTEAFF
>-|TRBJ1-2|-|TRBV6-6
TGTGCCAGCAACCTACAGGGCCAGAACTATGGCTACACCTTC
CASNLQGQNYGYTF
>-|TRBJ1-2|-|TRBV7-2
TGTGCCAGCAGCCCACAGTCGACCCTACTAGTGGATGGCTACACCTTC
CASSPQSTLLVDGYTF
>TRBD2|TRBJ2-3|-|TRBV10-3
TGTGCCACGCGCTTCTCCGGGACTAGCATCGCAGATACGCAGTATTTT
CATRFSGTSIADTQYF
>-|TRBJ2-7|-|TRBV7-9
TGTGCCAGCAGCCAGGACCCCTCCTACGAGCAGTACTTC
CASSQDPSYEQYF
>-|TRBJ2-7|-|TRBV27
TGTGCCAGCAGACCCCAGGTGCCCACCTACGAGCAGTACTTC
CASRPQVPTYEQYF
>-|TRBJ1-1|-|TRBV5-1
TGCGCCAGCAGCCGGCAGACAGAAAACACTGAAGCTTTCTTT
CASSRQTENTEAFF
>-|TRBJ2-1|-|TRBV27
TGTGCCAGCAGTTTCCGGCTCTACAATGAGCAGTTCTTC
CASSFRLYNEQFF
>-|TRBJ1-4|-|TRBV28
TGTGCCAGCAGTCCCGATGGGGGGGGTGAAAAACTGTTTTTT
CASSPDGGGEKLFF
>-|TRBJ2-1|-|TRBV28
TGTGCCAGCAGTATCACGGGAAGATACAATGAGCAGTTCTTC
CASSITGRYNEQFF
>-|TRBJ2-1|-|TRBV11-3
TGTGCCAGCAGCTTAGGAGCAGGGAGCAATGAGCAGTTCTTC
CASSLGAGSNEQFF
>TRBD2|TRBJ2-3|-|TRBV5-1
TGCGCCAGCAGCTTGGGGCTAGCGGGAGGAGGCGTGGCAGATACGCAGTATTTT
CASSLGLAGGGVADTQYF
>-|TRBJ1-3|-|TRBV6-1
TGTGCCAGCAGCGAACTGGGCTCTGGAAACACCATATATTTT
CASSELGSGNTIYF
>TRBD1|TRBJ1-4|-|TRBV28
TGTGCCAGCAGTTTGTCAGGGGGCCTTGAAAAACTGTTTTTT
CASSLSGGLEKLFF
>TRBD1|TRBJ2-6|-|TRBV10-3
TGTGCCATCACTCCGGGACAGGGGGCGCCTGGGGCCAACGTCCTGACTTTC
CAITPGQGAPGANVLTF
>-|TRBJ1-3|-|TRBV9
TGTGCCAGCAGCGTAGAAGGTGCACGGAGCTCTGGAAACACCATATATTTT
CASSVEGARSSGNTIYF
>TRBD2|TRBJ2-3|-|TRBV7-3
TGTGCCAGCAGCCTAGCGGGAGGGTACACAGATACGCAGTATTTT
CASSLAGGYTDTQYF
>TRBD2|TRBJ2-5|-|TRBV5-1
TGCGCCAGCTCCCGGACTAGCGGAGCTGACTTCCAAGAGACCCAGTACTTC
CASSRTSGADFQETQYF
>-|TRBJ1-1|-|TRBV2
TGTGCCAGCAGTAAGGGCTGGAACACTGAAGCTTTCTTT
CASSKGWNTEAFF
>-|TRBJ2-3|once|TRBV9
TGTGCCAGCGGTCCCGGGCGAACTAGCACAGATACGCAGTATTTT
CASGPGRTSTDTQYF
>-|TRBJ2-7|-|TRBV5-1
TGCGCCAGCAGCTTGGACCCCCCCGGCGTTACCTACGAGCAGTACTTC
CASSLDPPGVTYEQYF
>TRBD2|TRBJ2-1|-|TRBV18
TGTGCCAGCTCACCATCGACTAGCGGGCGCTCCCAGAGTGCGTCCTACAATGAGCAGTTCTTC
CASSPSTSGRSQSASYNEQFF
>-|TRBJ2-3|-|TRBV7-9
TGTGCCAGCAGCTTTAGGGGGGACACAGATACGCAGTATTTT
CASSFRGDTDTQYF
>-|TRBJ2-1|-|TRBV5-6
TGTGCCAGCAGCTTGGTGACTCTGAGCTCCTACAATGAGCAGTTCTTC
CASSLVTLSSYNEQFF
>-|TRBJ2-5|once|TRBV5-6
TGTGCCAGCAGCTACCGCTTGGGGGCCCAGTACTTC
CASSYRLGAQYF
>TRBD2|TRBJ2-2|-|TRBV7-6
TGTGCCAGCAGCCTTAGGACTAGCGGGAGCGGGGAGCTGTTTTTT
CASSLRTSGSGELFF
>-|TRBJ1-5|few|TRBV9
TGTGCCAGCAGCCCCGGAGTGAGCAATCAGCCCCAGCATTTT
CASSPGVSNQPQHF
>-|TRBJ1-3|many|TRBV5-4
TGTGCCAGCAGCCCGGAACCTACAGGGGGAAACACCATATATTTT
CASSPEPTGGNTIYF
>TRBD1|TRBJ1-2|-|TRBV27
TGTGCCAGCAGTCCCCGTCCAGGGGGCAACTATGGCTACACCTTC
CASSPRPGGNYGYTF
>-|TRBJ1-4|-|TRBV18
TGTGCCAGCTCACCGGTTAGAGATAATGAAAAACTGTTTTTT
CASSPVRDNEKLFF
>-|TRBJ2-1|-|TRBV5-4
TGTGCCAGCAGCTTGGTGGGGGTCGATGAGCAGTTCTTC
CASSLVGVDEQFF
>TRBD1|TRBJ1-5|-|TRBV2
TGTGCCAGCAGTTACCACAGGGGTGTGGATGACAATCAGCCCCAGCATTTT
CASSYHRGVDDNQPQHF
>-|TRBJ2-1|-|TRBV27
TGTGCCAGCAGTTTATTTGGGGGCATCTTAAATGAGCAGTTCTTC
CASSLFGGILNEQFF
>-|TRBJ2-2|-|TRBV4-2
TGTGCCAGCAGCCAAGGGACCCACGCGGCGGTCAACACCGGGGAGCTGTTTTTT
CASSQGTHAAVNTGELFF
>-|TRBJ2-1|many|TRBV7-9
TGTGCCAGCAGTACCTCCGGGACCCGCAGTGAGCAGTTCTTC
CASSTSGTRSEQFF
>-|TRBJ2-7|-|TRBV13
TGTGCCAGCAGCTTAGACAGGGACTACGAGCAGTACTTC
CASSLDRDYEQYF
>-|TRBJ1-5|-|TRBV18
TGTGCCAGCTCACCCGGGGGCAATCAGCCCCAGCATTTT
CASSPGGNQPQHF
>-|TRBJ2-5|-|TRBV5-1
TGCGCCAGCAGCTTGGAGGGACTCCCCTCAGGGTTCCAGTACTTC
CASSLEGLPSGFQYF
>-|TRBJ2-5|-|TRBV7-2
TGTGCCAGCAGCTTACCCCAGGGCTCGAGGCAGTACTTC
CASSLPQGSRQYF
>TRBD2|TRBJ2-7|-|TRBV14
TGTGCCAGCAGCCCAAGAGGAGCGGGACCCTCCTACGAGCAGTACTTC
CASSPRGAGPSYEQYF
>-|TRBJ2-7|-|TRBV7-2
TGTGCCAGCAGCTTAGGGGGAACTAGAGGCGAGCAGTACTTC
CASSLGGTRGEQYF
>TRBD2|TRBJ2-7|-|TRBV6-1
TGTGCCAGCAGCCCGGGGACTAGCGGGAGAGGAGAGCAGTACTTC
CASSPGTSGRGEQYF
>TRBD1|TRBJ2-3|-|TRBV29-1
TGCAGCGTTGAAGGGGACAGGGGGCCTCCAGATACGCAGTATTTT
CSVEGDRGPPDTQYF
>-|TRBJ2-7|-|TRBV5-4
TGTGCCAGCAGCTTAGCAGATAACGAGCAGTACTTC
CASSLADNEQYF
>-|TRBJ2-3|-|TRBV5-1
TGCGCCAGCAGCACGCAGTGGCGGACTCAAAGCACAGATACGCAGTATTTT
CASSTQWRTQSTDTQYF
>TRBD1|TRBJ1-1|-|TRBV6-5
TGTGCCAGCAGCGGGGACAGGGTAGGGTTCGAAGCTTTCTTT
CASSGDRVGFEAFF
>-|TRBJ1-5|-|TRBV7-6
TGTGCCAGCAGCCCAGATTTGGACGGCAATCAGCCCCAGCATTTT
CASSPDLDGNQPQHF
>-|TRBJ2-3|-|TRBV21-1
TGTGCCAGCAGCAAGGGATCAGGGAAAGCCACAGATACGCAGTATTTT
CASSKGSGKATDTQYF
>-|TRBJ2-1|-|TRBV18
TGTGCCAGCTCGGAAGAACAGGGCTACAATGAGCAGTTCTTC
CASSEEQGYNEQFF
>-|TRBJ1-3|-|TRBV9
TGTGCCAGCAGCGAACAGGAAGCCTACTCTGGAAACACCATATATTTT
CASSEQEAYSGNTIYF
>-|TRBJ2-5|-|TRBV15
TGTGCCACCAGCAGAGGAGGCAGGGTAGGCCAAGAGACCCAGTACTTC
CATSRGGRVGQETQYF